The next 22 T cell receptor beta chains were all read from a single sample in a study of somatic mutations in cytotoxic T cells in rheumatoid arthritis. Assay used: immunoSEQ multiplex PCR; TCRdb lists only in-frame clones, some missing. The data contain under 7,500 clones, approximately 72% of them seen just once; the ten biggest clones take up 37%. Specimen: CD8+ T cells sorted from blood. These receptors all come from a woman in her sixties or seventies in good health.

The chain's CDR3 is CASSLGHNYGYTF. As DNA, the CDR3 is TGTGCCAGCAGTTTGGGACATAACTATGGCTACACCTTC. This chain joins TRBV6-5 and TRBJ1-2; tentative D call: TRBD1 (6 bases). CDR1 and CDR2 from the germline V gene are MNHEY and SVGAGI. Trimming took off 4 bases at V and 1 base at J, with 7 bases between the two ends. The CDR3 is made up of 13 amino acids.

This rearrangement joins TRBV6-5 to TRBJ2-3; maybe TRBD1 (6 bases). This CDR3 is 15 amino acids long. V was cut by 2 bases and J by 2 bases, with 11 bases left in between. CDR1 is MNHEY, CDR2 SVGAGI, per germline. The CDR3 reads CASSYAGALTDTQYF. In DNA form, the CDR3 reads TGTGCCAGCAGTTACGCAGGGGCACTCACAGATACGCAGTATTTT.

This chain joins TRBV6-4 and TRBJ2-5; no firm D call. The V end was cut by 2 bases, the J end by 1 base, with 5 bases between. Germline loops: CDR1 MRHNA, CDR2 SNTAGT. CDR3 length: 13 amino acids. The chain's CDR3 is CASSDGSQETQYF. The CDR3 DNA sequence: TGTGCCAGCAGTGACGGCAGCCAAGAGACCCAGTACTTC.

The chain combines TRBV27 with TRBJ2-1, with 14 bases lining up with TRBD2. Germline values: CDR1 MNHEY, CDR2 SMNVEV (reference sequence). With V trimmed by 7 bases and J by 1 base, 3 bases remained unmatched. CDR3 length: 16 residues. The DNA of the CDR3 is TGTGCCAGCACGACTAGCGGGAGGGGGTCCTACAATGAGCAGTTCTTC. Translation: CASTTSGRGSYNEQFF.

This sequence joins TRBV9 and TRBJ2-1, with a weak D call TRBD1 (5 bases). Between the trimmed V and J ends, which lost 2 bases and 6 bases, there was a span of 15 bases. Germline CDR1 and CDR2: SGDLS and YYNGEE. This CDR3 is built from 15 residues. The CDR3 region is CASSVYRGPTNEQFF. The CDR3 bases are TGTGCCAGCAGCGTTTATAGGGGCCCCACCAATGAGCAGTTCTTC.

This sequence joins TRBV2 and TRBJ1-1; a possible D gene is TRBD1 (5 bases). Trimming pared 10 bases from V and 0 bases from J, leaving 30 bases between. There are 19 residues in the CDR3. From germline, CDR1 is SNHLY and CDR2 FYNNEI. CDR3 loop: CAISGGGLTGLLMNTEAFF. The CDR3 nucleotides are TGTGCCATCTCCGGGGGTGGACTTACGGGACTTCTCATGAACACTGAAGCTTTCTTT.

This rearrangement joins TRBV2 to TRBJ2-7; D may be TRBD1 (6 bases). The CDR3 consists of 14 residues. CDR1 is SNHLY and CDR2 is FYNNEI in the germline V gene. The V gene lost 8 bases and the J gene lost 2 bases, with 16 bases spanning the gap. CDR3 in DNA: TGTGCCAGCCCCAAGGGACGGACAGCCTACGAGCAGTACTTC. Translating it yields CASPKGRTAYEQYF.

CDR3 protein: CASSLRGRNTEAFF. The CDR3 bases are TGCGCCAGCAGCCTCAGGGGTCGGAACACTGAAGCTTTCTTT. V usage is TRBV4-1 and J usage is TRBJ1-1; a weak D match, TRBD1 (6 bases). Looked up from germline, CDR1 is MGHRA and CDR2 is YSYEKL. The CDR3 has 14 residues. The germline V and J ends were trimmed by 4 bases and 1 base, with 10 bases remaining between them.

The J gene is TRBJ2-7, the V gene TRBV9, with D perhaps matching TRBD1 (5 bases). This CDR3 has 14 amino acids. V was cut by 2 bases and J by 0 bases, with 9 bases left in between. Germline lookup yields CDR1 SGDLS and CDR2 YYNGEE. CDR3 amino acids: CASSVSDNSYEQYF. DNA for the CDR3: TGTGCCAGCAGCGTCTCGGACAACTCCTACGAGCAGTACTTC.

Regarding this clone: A junction end diverges from the germline sequence, so it may reflect a read error. The V gene is TRBV6-1, the J gene TRBJ2-7; 9 bases line up with TRBD1. This CDR3 has 15 residues. In germline, CDR1 is MNHNS, CDR2 SASEGT. The CDR3, as DNA: TGTGCCAGCAGCGAAGGAAGGACAGGGGTCGACGAGCAGTACTTC. It encodes CASSEGRTGVDEQYF.

Points on this clone: In this CDR3 the conserved last residue, phenylalanine or tryptophan, is missing, so a read error is likely. The chain recombines TRBV6-5 with TRBJ2-7, with D maybe TRBD1 (6 bases). The CDR3 extends over 15 amino acids. CDR1 is MNHEY and CDR2 is SVGAGI in the germline V gene. V lost 2 bases, J lost 2 bases, and 13 bases lay in between. The CDR3 is CASSYLGRGTYEQYL. The CDR3 DNA sequence: TGTGCCAGCAGTTACCTCGGCAGGGGAACCTACGAGCAGTACCTC.

This clone was recorded only once. The chain recombines TRBV6-1 with TRBJ2-1; maybe TRBD1 (5 bases). With 4 bases removed from V and 7 bases from J, the gap between germline ends came to 20 bases. From germline, CDR1 is MNHNS and CDR2 SASEGT. The CDR3 is 16 residues long. CDR3 sequence reads: CASSAQQAGTYNEQFF. CDR3 DNA: TGTGCCAGCAGTGCCCAACAGGCCGGAACTTATAATGAGCAGTTCTTC.

CDR3 residues: CSVVYSERYSYEQYF. CDR3 nucleotides: TGCAGCGTTGTCTATAGCGAACGGTACTCCTACGAGCAGTACTTC. The J gene is TRBJ2-7, the V gene TRBV29-1; D might be TRBD2 (5 bases). The CDR3 runs to 15 residues. Trimming left V 4 bases short and J 0 bases short, with 16 bases between. CDR1 and CDR2 (germline): SQVTM, ANQGSEA.

The rearrangement uses TRBV9 and TRBJ1-2; D is perhaps TRBD1 (6 bases). The germline gives CDR1 SGDLS, CDR2 YYNGEE. Trimming cost V 4 bases and J 6 bases, with 19 bases left between them. CDR3 length equals 15 residues. Here the CDR3 reads CASSPLGGAWNGYTF. The CDR3, as DNA: TGTGCCAGCAGCCCCCTTGGGGGGGCGTGGAATGGCTACACCTTC.

This clone was seen only a few times. V is TRBV6-5 and J is TRBJ1-4; D remains unclear. The CDR3 consists of 15 residues. V lost 2 bases to trimming and J lost 3 bases, with 10 bases between them. Germline V gives CDR1 MNHEY, CDR2 SVGAGI. This chain's CDR3 is CASSYHNVANEKLFF. CDR3 DNA: TGTGCCAGCAGTTACCACAATGTGGCTAATGAAAAACTGTTTTTT.

In its sample, this clone was seen once. The chain couples TRBV11-3 to TRBJ2-2; a possible D gene is TRBD1 (5 bases). Per the germline V gene, CDR1 is SGHNT and CDR2 is YENEEA. Trimming pared 1 base from V and 6 bases from J, leaving 9 bases between. The CDR3 runs to 14 residues. CDR3 region: CASSLAQAAGELFF. CDR3 nucleotides: TGTGCCAGCAGCTTAGCACAGGCGGCCGGGGAGCTGTTTTTT.

Remarks on this clone: Germline and junction disagree at one end, which may indicate a read error. The chain carries TRBV10-1 and TRBJ2-2; a possible D gene is TRBD2 (5 bases). Germline V CDR1 and CDR2: WNHNN, SYGVQD (reference sequence). The CDR3 is 15 amino acids. The DNA for the CDR3 is TGCGCCAGCAGCGATACCGGCCTCGAACACCGGGGAGCTGTTTTT. It is translated as CASSDTGLEHRGAVF.

On this clone itself: Other DNA sequences from this sample encode an identical CDR3 as well. This chain joins TRBV6-6 and TRBJ1-2; D not certain. The V and J ends lost 2 bases and 0 bases respectively, with 13 bases between them. From germline, CDR1 is MNHNY and CDR2 SVGAGI (reference sequence). This CDR3 spans 16 amino acids. CDR3 amino acids: CASSYPEHLSNYGYTF. The CDR3 bases are TGTGCCAGCAGTTACCCTGAACACCTCTCTAACTATGGCTACACCTTC.

The chain links TRBV29-1 to TRBJ2-3; D might be TRBD1 (5 bases). The CDR3 runs 14 residues. The V end lost 2 bases, the J end lost 0 bases, and 9 bases lay between the germline ends. CDR1 is SQVTM, CDR2 ANQGSEA, per germline. CDR3 loop: CSVETGLSTDTQYF. DNA for the CDR3: TGCAGCGTTGAAACAGGTCTTAGCACAGATACGCAGTATTTT.

The chain is built from TRBV19 and TRBJ1-1; D call uncertain. V lost 1 base to trimming and J lost 6 bases, with 12 bases between them. There are 14 residues in the CDR3. Germline V gene lookup returns CDR1 LNHDA and CDR2 SQIVND (reference sequence). The CDR3: CASSIGQVAAEAFF. The CDR3 nucleotides read TGTGCCAGTAGTATAGGCCAGGTAGCGGCTGAAGCTTTCTTT.

The chain joins TRBV2 to TRBJ1-4; D call uncertain. Trimming took 7 bases from V and 2 from J, leaving 5 bases between them. Germline loops: CDR1 SNHLY, CDR2 FYNNEI. CDR3 size: 12 residues. CDR3 nucleotides: TGTGCCAGCAAGAGTACTAATGAAAAACTGTTTTTT. It yields the protein CASKSTNEKLFF.

The CDR3 reads CASSPQGHSTGELFF. The CDR3 nucleotides read TGTGCCAGTAGTCCCCAAGGACACTCCACCGGGGAGCTGTTTTTT. This sequence joins TRBV19 and TRBJ2-2, with TRBD1 as a possible D gene (5 bases). Trimming stripped 5 bases from V and 4 bases from J, with 14 bases between. CDR1 and CDR2 from the germline V gene are LNHDA and SQIVND (reference sequence). The CDR3 loop spans 15 amino acids.